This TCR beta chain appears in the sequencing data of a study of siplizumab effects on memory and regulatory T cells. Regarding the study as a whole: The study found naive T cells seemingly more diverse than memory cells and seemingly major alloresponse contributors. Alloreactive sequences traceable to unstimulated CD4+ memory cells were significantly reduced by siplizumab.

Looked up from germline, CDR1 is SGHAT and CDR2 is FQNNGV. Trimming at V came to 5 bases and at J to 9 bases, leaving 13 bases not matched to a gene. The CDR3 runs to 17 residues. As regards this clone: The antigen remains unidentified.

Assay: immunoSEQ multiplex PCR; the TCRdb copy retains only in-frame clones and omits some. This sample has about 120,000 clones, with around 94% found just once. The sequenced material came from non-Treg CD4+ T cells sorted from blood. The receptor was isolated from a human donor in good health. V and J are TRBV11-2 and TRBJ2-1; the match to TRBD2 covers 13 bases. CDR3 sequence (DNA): TGTGCCAGCAGCCTTACAACCGGGACTAGCGGGATGGTTGAGCAGTTCTTC. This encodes CASSLTTGTSGMVEQFF. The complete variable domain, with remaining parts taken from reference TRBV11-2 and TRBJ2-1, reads EAGVAQSPRYKIIEKRQSVAFWCNPISGHATLYWYQQILGQGPKLLIQFQNNGVVDDSQLPKDRFSAERLKGVDSTLKIQPAKLEDSAVYLCASSLTTGTSGMVEQFFGPGTRLTVL.